The subject of this entry is one TCR beta chain. Its antigen remains unidentified. Thawed PBMCs were FACS-sorted into unstimulated CD4+CD25+CD127- regulatory T cells, CD4+CD25- non-regulatory cells, CD4 and CD8 cells. CDR3 length: 15 amino acids. V shed 0 bases and J shed 2 bases, with 12 bases lying between them. Germline V lookup: CDR1 SGHRS, CDR2 YFSETQ. Sequenced by immunoSEQ multiplex PCR; TCRdb stores in-frame clones only, minus some. The sample has about 83,000 clones, roughly 98% seen once. The data derive from a study of Tregs in tolerant kidney transplant recipients. General observations from the study: This study did not directly address biological reproducibility.

The chain has TRBV5-1 and TRBJ2-7, with D tentatively TRBD2 (6 bases). The source is a human donor who received a combined kidney and bone marrow transplant. Sequencing used CD4+ T cells from blood, obtained before the transplant. Here the CDR3 reads CASSLVGGRAYEQYF. The DNA for the CDR3 is TGCGCCAGCAGCTTGGTGGGGGGACGGGCCTACGAGCAGTACTTC.